One and the same sample provided the 27 T cell receptor beta chains below, sequenced in a study of regulatory T cells in long-lasting Graves disease. The time point here: newly diagnosed GD, antithyroid drugs for less than 3 months. There was RNA extracted from PBMCs, and the TCR library was made from it. CDR3-region Arm-PCR and iRepertoire HTBI primers produced the TCR beta libraries. In TCRdb, the multiplex PCR reads were re-called with MiXCR into one record per CDR3 protein. In the table there are 500,000 or so distinct CDR3 sequences, approximately 16% of which are singletons. These data also formed part of another study, on T cells in Graves' hyperthyroidism and ophthalmopathy.

The specimen comprised peripheral blood mononuclear cells (PBMCs), sampled at new diagnosis, from a patient treated with antithyroid drugs. The origin of the receptors is a woman aged 35-65 years with Graves disease.

This chain uses TRBV3-1 with TRBJ1-6, with D possibly TRBD1 on 5 matching bases. Trimming left V 0 bases short and J 0 bases short, with 12 bases between. The CDR3 spans 18 residues. CDR1 is LGHDT and CDR2 is YNNKEL in the germline V gene (reference sequence). CDR3 DNA: TGTGCCAGCAGCCAAGATTGGCCAGGGAGCTCCTATAATTCACCCCTCCACTTT. This translates into CASSQDWPGSSYNSPLHF.

This clonotype was picked up many times. One junction end disagrees with the germline gene, perhaps due to a read error. CDR3 nucleotide sequence: TGTGCCAGCTCACCACGGGACAGGGGGCCCGCATCCTTCGAGCAGTACTTC. Amino acids: CASSPRDRGPASFEQYF. V usage is TRBV18 and J usage is TRBJ2-7, with 12 bases identical to TRBD1. CDR1 is KGHSH, CDR2 LQKENI, per germline. This CDR3 is 17 amino acids long. Drawing the rest from reference TRBV18 and TRBJ2-7, the complete variable domain is NAGVMQNPRHLVRRRGQEARLRCSPMKGHSHVYWYRQLPEEGLKFMVYLQKENIIDESGMPKERFSAEFPKEGPSILRIQQVVRGDSAAYFCASSPRDRGPASFEQYFGPGTRLTVT.

This clonotype was counted many times. This chain joins TRBV5-1 and TRBJ2-1, with D tentatively TRBD1 (6 bases). Trimming shortened V by 4 bases and J by 4 bases, and 18 bases separated the two germline ends. The CDR3 runs to 16 residues. Germline-derived CDR1 and CDR2 are SGHRS and YFSETQ. The CDR3 loop is CASSLTQGLTYNEQFF. CDR3 in DNA: TGCGCCAGCAGCCTAACCCAGGGGTTGACTTACAATGAGCAGTTCTTC.

This chain links TRBV20-1 with TRBJ1-2; 9 positions match TRBD1. Germline V gene sequence: CDR1 DFQATT, CDR2 SNEGSKA (reference sequence). This CDR3 region has 14 residues. J was trimmed by 5 bases and V by 1 base; bases with no gene match: 5. The CDR3 bases are TGCAGTGCTAGAGCCGCGACAGGGGGGTATGGCTACACCTTC. Translated, it gives CSARAATGGYGYTF.

This clonotype was seen many times. This chain joins TRBV3-1 and TRBJ1-6; D might be TRBD1 (6 bases). The CDR3 runs to 15 residues. Per the germline V gene, CDR1 is LGHDT and CDR2 is YNNKEL (reference sequence). The germline V and J ends were trimmed by 4 bases and 3 bases, with 10 bases remaining between them. The CDR3 DNA sequence: TGTGCCAGCAGCCCGACAGGCAACTATAATTCACCCCTCCACTTT. Translated: CASSPTGNYNSPLHF. Variable domain in full (rest from reference TRBV3-1 and TRBJ1-6): DTAVSQTPKYLVTQMGNDKSIKCEQNLGHDTMYWYKQDSKKFLKIMFSYNNKELIINETVPNRFSPKSPDKAHLNLHINSLELGDSAVYFCASSPTGNYNSPLHFGNGTRLTVT.

This clonotype was observed many times. V is TRBV20-1 and J is TRBJ2-1; 8 positions match TRBD2. Germline trimming cut 5 bases from V and 4 bases from J; bases unmatched to any gene: 10. The CDR3 has 15 residues. Per germline, CDR1 DFQATT and CDR2 SNEGSKA (reference sequence). Written as DNA, the CDR3 is TGCAGTGCTGAAACCGGACTAGCCCCTTACAATGAGCAGTTCTTC. Residues: CSAETGLAPYNEQFF.

This clonotype was detected ten times or more. The chain couples TRBV13 to TRBJ2-5; D is uncertain. Germline loops: CDR1 PRHDT, CDR2 FYEKMQ (reference sequence). The V end lost 1 base, the J end lost 1 base, and 16 bases lay between the germline ends. The CDR3 has 17 residues. The CDR3 is CASSLARKGDTQETQYF. The DNA for the CDR3 is TGTGCCAGCAGCTTAGCTAGGAAAGGTGATACCCAAGAGACCCAGTACTTC. The full variable domain, rest sourced from reference TRBV13 and TRBJ2-5, is AAGVIQSPRHLIKEKRETATLKCYPIPRHDTVYWYQQGPGQDPQFLISFYEKMQSDKGSIPDRFSAQQFSDYHSELNMSSLELGDSALYFCASSLARKGDTQETQYFGPGTRLLVL.

V is TRBV6-1 and J is TRBJ1-1; D call uncertain. Trimming stripped 9 bases from V and 11 bases from J, with 22 bases between. CDR1 and CDR2 (germline): MNHNS, SASEGT. The CDR3 spans 13 residues. This chain's CDR3 is CARSEAESLPAFF. The CDR3 DNA reads TGTGCCAGAAGCGAAGCGGAGTCCCTTCCCGCTTTCTTT.

Ten or more counts support this clonotype. The chain links TRBV20-1 to TRBJ2-3; D not certain. This CDR3 comprises 12 residues. The V gene lost 6 bases and the J gene lost 7 bases, with 14 bases spanning the gap. CDR1 and CDR2 from the germline V gene are DFQATT and SNEGSKA (reference sequence). CDR3 sequence: CSAQDASYTQYF. The CDR3 DNA is TGCAGTGCCCAGGACGCATCTTATACGCAGTATTTT.

This clonotype occurred a few times. The V gene is TRBV5-1, the J gene TRBJ2-1; 11 nucleotides line up with TRBD2. The J segment lost 3 bases and the V segment lost 4 bases, leaving 6 bases of the junction unmatched. The CDR3 has 16 residues. CDR1 is SGHRS, CDR2 YFSETQ, per germline. CDR3 region: CASSPASGGNYNEQFF. In DNA form, the CDR3 reads TGCGCCAGCAGCCCTGCTAGCGGGGGGAACTACAATGAGCAGTTCTTC.

This clonotype was detected ten times or more. The chain joins TRBV20-1 to TRBJ2-7, with TRBD2 as a possible D gene (5 bases). Germline assignment: CDR1 DFQATT and CDR2 SNEGSKA (reference sequence). The CDR3 has 13 residues. The V end was cut by 0 bases, the J end by 6 bases, with 12 bases between. In DNA, the CDR3 is TGCAGTGCTAGAGATTCCGGGGTTCGCGAGCAGTACTTC. It translates to CSARDSGVREQYF.

This clonotype was seen repeatedly, ten times or more. V usage is TRBV11-2 and J usage is TRBJ2-7; D possibly corresponds to TRBD1 (5 bases). The CDR3 sequence is 15 residues long. CDR1 and CDR2 from the germline V gene are SGHAT and FQNNGV. The V gene lost 4 bases and the J gene lost 1 base, with 14 bases spanning the gap. CDR3 amino acids: CASSSPTVRSYEQYF. The CDR3 DNA reads as TGTGCCAGCAGCTCCCCGACAGTGCGGTCCTACGAGCAGTACTTC.

Ten or more counts support this clonotype. The CDR3 spells CASSSSRANTQYF. CDR3 nucleotide sequence: TGTGCCAGCAGCTCCTCCCGGGCCAATACGCAGTATTTT. This rearrangement joins TRBV11-2 to TRBJ2-3; D is uncertain. This CDR3 region has 13 residues. Trimming left V 4 bases short and J 7 bases short, with 12 bases between. Germline V lookup: CDR1 SGHAT, CDR2 FQNNGV.

This clonotype has a handful of counts. The chain carries TRBV29-1 and TRBJ1-1; 7 bases map to TRBD1. The CDR3 has 11 residues. Unmatched junction bases numbered 4, after V lost 3 bases and J lost 9 bases. Germline CDR1 and CDR2: SQVTM and ANQGSEA. CDR3 sequence reads: CSVEGTDQAFF. The CDR3 DNA reads as TGCAGCGTTGAGGGGACAGATCAAGCTTTCTTT.

This clonotype was recorded many times. The rearrangement links TRBV5-1 to TRBJ1-5, with a tentative D call TRBD1 (5 bases). Trimming left V 0 bases short and J 3 bases short, with 10 bases between. The CDR3 is 15 amino acids. Germline V gives CDR1 SGHRS, CDR2 YFSETQ. The CDR3, as DNA: TGCGCCAGCAGCTTGGTGTCAGGGAACAATCAGCCCCAGCATTTT. Translating it yields CASSLVSGNNQPQHF.

This clonotype was picked up many times. This chain uses TRBV10-3 with TRBJ2-5; D remains ambiguous. With 5 bases removed from V and 3 bases from J, the gap between germline ends came to 16 bases. The CDR3 totals 15 residues. CDR1 is ENHRY, CDR2 SYGVKD, per germline. CDR3 region: CAISLASTTKETQYF. The CDR3 DNA is TGTGCCATCAGTCTGGCCTCAACAACCAAAGAGACCCAGTACTTC.

The chain is built from TRBV19 and TRBJ1-5; no clear D. With 6 bases removed from V and 1 base from J, the gap between germline ends came to 16 bases. Per germline, CDR1 LNHDA and CDR2 SQIVND (reference sequence). The CDR3 is 16 amino acids. The CDR3: CASSNLRTASNQPQHF. CDR3 DNA sequence: TGTGCCAGTAGCAACCTTAGGACGGCGAGCAATCAGCCCCAGCATTTT.

There are many counts of this clonotype. The rearrangement joins TRBV9 to TRBJ2-7; D is possibly TRBD1 or TRBD2 (5 bases each). There are 13 residues in the CDR3. Germline assignment: CDR1 SGDLS and CDR2 YYNGEE. V lost 3 bases, J lost 5 bases, and 12 bases lay in between. Here the CDR3 DNA reads TGTGCCAGCAGCGGACCGGGGACCGACGAGCAGTACTTC. Its protein product is CASSGPGTDEQYF.

This clonotype was found many times. The V gene is TRBV2, the J gene TRBJ1-6; possible D gene TRBD1, 6 bases. With 8 bases removed from V and 4 bases from J, the gap between germline ends came to 15 bases. CDR3 length: 15 amino acids. The germline V gene has CDR1 SNHLY and CDR2 FYNNEI. CDR3 coding DNA: TGTGCCAGCCGGGACCAGGGGTCTTATAATTCACCCCTCCACTTT. Its protein product is CASRDQGSYNSPLHF.

This chain uses TRBV3-1 with TRBJ1-1, with 7 bases fitting TRBD1. Per germline, CDR1 LGHDT and CDR2 YNNKEL (reference sequence). V lost 3 bases and J lost 4; bases outside the gene matches: 5. CDR3 length: 14 amino acids. The CDR3 DNA sequence: TGTGCCAGCAGCCAGACAGGGCCTAGCACTGAAGCTTTCTTT. Translated: CASSQTGPSTEAFF.

The V and J genes are TRBV6-8 and TRBJ2-3; 8 positions match TRBD2. The CDR3 is 17 residues long. CDR1 and CDR2 (germline): MNHGY, SAAAGT. The ends lost 2 bases at V and 4 bases at J; junction bases unmatched: 11. CDR3 sequence reads: CASSYTISGGRADTQYF. Here the CDR3 DNA reads TGTGCCAGCAGTTACACCATCTCGGGGGGGCGGGCAGATACGCAGTATTTT.

The genes are TRBV30 and TRBJ2-7, with TRBD1 identical over 8 bases. The CDR3 covers 13 residues. J gave up 4 bases and V 3 bases, and 5 bases lay outside the gene matches. Germline V gives CDR1 GTSNPN, CDR2 SVGIG (reference sequence). CDR3 sequence reads: CAWRGQGAYEQYF. The DNA of the CDR3 is TGTGCCTGGAGAGGGCAGGGGGCTTACGAGCAGTACTTC.

This clonotype was recorded many times. This chain links TRBV2 with TRBJ2-5; D not resolved. Germline loops: CDR1 SNHLY, CDR2 FYNNEI. The CDR3 is 12 amino acids. V was shortened by 8 bases and J by 1 base, with 8 bases between the two germline ends. The CDR3 nucleotides are TGTGCCAGCCAACGGATCCAAGAGACCCAGTACTTC. Residues: CASQRIQETQYF. The whole variable domain, filled in from reference TRBV2 and TRBJ2-5, reads EPEVTQTPSHQVTQMGQEVILRCVPISNHLYFYWYRQILGQKVEFLVSFYNNEISEKSEIFDDQFSVERPDGSNFTLKIRSTKLEDSAMYFCASQRIQETQYFGPGTRLLVL.

This clonotype was seen a handful of times. The chain joins TRBV30 to TRBJ1-1; D uncertain. Germline CDR1 GTSNPN, CDR2 SVGIG (reference sequence). V gave up 0 bases and J gave up 3 bases, with 14 bases separating them. The CDR3 spans 15 residues. CDR3 amino acids: CAWSVLRVRDTEAFF. For the CDR3, the DNA is TGTGCCTGGAGTGTACTCCGGGTGCGGGACACTGAAGCTTTCTTT.

In the case of this clonotype: Germline and junction disagree at one end, which may indicate a read error. The chain employs TRBV27 and TRBJ1-6, with 7 bases fitting TRBD1. CDR1 is MNHEY and CDR2 is SMNVEV in the germline V gene (reference sequence). The CDR3 extends over 18 amino acids. CDR3 sequence reads: CASANQDRKGLYNSPLYF. CDR3 nucleotide sequence: TGTGCCAGCGCCAATCAGGACAGGAAAGGACTCTATAATTCACCCCTCTACTTT.

This clonotype was seen repeatedly, ten times or more. The V gene is TRBV12-3 or TRBV12-4, the J gene TRBJ1-3, with 7 bases that match TRBD1. V was clipped by 3 bases and J by 2 bases; unmatched bases: 10. The CDR3 has 17 residues. CDR3 loop: CASSLQQGLITGNTIYF. Written as DNA, the CDR3 is TGTGCCAGCAGTTTGCAACAGGGGTTGATTACTGGAAACACCATATATTTT.

The rearrangement uses TRBV18 and TRBJ2-3, with TRBD1 identical over 8 bases. The germline gives CDR1 KGHSH, CDR2 LQKENI. The ends lost 1 base at V and 8 bases at J; junction bases unmatched: 11. The CDR3 extends over 16 amino acids. The CDR3 nucleotides are TGTGCCAGCTCACCACGATTGGGGACAGGATGGGGTACGCAGTATTTT. Its protein product is CASSPRLGTGWGTQYF. Using reference TRBV18 and TRBJ2-3 for the parts outside the CDR3, the full variable domain is NAGVMQNPRHLVRRRGQEARLRCSPMKGHSHVYWYRQLPEEGLKFMVYLQKENIIDESGMPKERFSAEFPKEGPSILRIQQVVRGDSAAYFCASSPRLGTGWGTQYFGPGTRLTVL.